This T cell receptor beta chain came from a study of graft-versus-host responses after intestinal transplantation. Clones were read by immunoSEQ multiplex PCR, and TCRdb kept only the in-frame ones, dropping some. The profile shows some 26,000 clones, less than 95% of them singletons. V was pared by 5 bases and J by 4 bases, with 6 bases of the junction left unmatched. This CDR3 has 15 residues. CDR1 is LNHDA, CDR2 SQIVND, per germline (reference sequence). Sample: PBMCs, taken 156 days after intestinal transplant. The sequence was collected from a human patient who received an intestinal transplant, so some T cells may come from the graft donor. The J gene is TRBJ2-1, the V gene TRBV19; 9 bases are a match to TRBD2. The CDR3 reads CASSPSGGPYNEQFF. CDR3 sequence (DNA): TGTGCCAGTAGTCCAAGCGGGGGGCCGTACAATGAGCAGTTCTTC.